This paragraph reports one TCR beta chain. Its target is not known. TCRdb keeps only in-frame clones here, not all; method: immunoSEQ multiplex PCR. The table lists about 73,000 clones, around 70% of them singletons. The record originates from a study of vaccination effects on CD4 cells after COVID-19. Study information: It was a median of 72 days after the second dose that post-vaccine samples were obtained.

Study-wide points: Convalescent patients were few in the study, and early post-infection timepoints were absent. Cross-reaction with common cold coronaviruses was seen in only 1 of 255 vaccine-induced clones from healthy vaccinees.

Germline values: CDR1 MNHEY, CDR2 SMNVEV (reference sequence). The CDR3 runs 14 residues. V dropped 6 bases and J dropped 7; count of bases not matched to a gene: 6. CD4+ T cell isolation took place after 10 days of culture. Every participant took two doses of the BNT162b2 or mRNA-1273 vaccine. This TCR came from a human donor who received a COVID-19 vaccine. The sample consisted of CD4+ T cells from PBMCs cultured without peptide, taken after COVID-19 vaccination. This chain links TRBV27 with TRBJ2-2; 9 bases are a match to TRBD1. The CDR3 region has the DNA TGTGCCAGCAGCTACAGGGGGCTGGTCGGGGAGCTGTTTTTT. Its protein is CASSYRGLVGELFF.